The 27 T cell receptor beta chains in this list originate from one sample, sequenced in a study of beta chain features in type 1 diabetes (dated by TCRdb to between 2017 and 2018). Library preparation used the immunoSEQ multiplex PCR assay. The entire amount of isolated RNA was reverse transcribed using the High Capacity cDNA Reverse Transcription Kit, so the sequenced TCRB transcripts were expressed ones. In its TCRdb copy, this immuneACCESS table keeps in-frame sequences only and misses some clones. Where compared with another copy, unresolved V genes explain less than half of these, and the others have no known cause. The sample table holds around 350,000 clones, of which roughly 12% were seen once. In total, the top ten clones hold roughly 0.015% of the sample. The source material was naive CD4+ T cells from blood. The meaning of the sample's cell subset or site label: true naive CD4+ T cells. Receptor source: a man aged 18 to 30 in good health.

The V call is TRBV28, the J call TRBJ1-5, with D maybe TRBD1 (5 bases). CDR3 length equals 15 residues. The V gene's germline CDR1 is MDHEN and CDR2 SYDVKM. Trimming took 7 bases from V and 0 from J, leaving 13 bases between them. This CDR3 is CASTLSGFSNQPQHF. CDR3 coding DNA: TGTGCCAGCACCCTGTCAGGGTTTAGCAATCAGCCCCAGCATTTT. Full variable domain (rest looked up from reference TRBV28 and TRBJ1-5): DVKVTQSSRYLVKRTGEKVFLECVQDMDHENMFWYRQDPGLGLRLIYFSYDVKMKEKGDIPEGYSVSREKKERFSLILESASTNQTSMYLCASTLSGFSNQPQHFGDGTRLSIL.

This clone showed up just a few times. V gene TRBV6-5 combines with J gene TRBJ1-1, with a tentative D call TRBD1 (5 bases). From germline, CDR1 is MNHEY and CDR2 SVGAGI. The CDR3 runs to 14 residues. V was shortened by 2 bases and J by 6 bases, with 13 bases between the two germline ends. The CDR3 sequence is CASSYPGLGAEAFF. The CDR3 DNA reads as TGTGCCAGCAGTTACCCGGGACTAGGGGCTGAAGCTTTCTTT.

This clone was seen only a few times. The chain carries TRBV13 and TRBJ2-7; D may be TRBD1 (6 bases). The germline V gene has CDR1 PRHDT and CDR2 FYEKMQ (reference sequence). Trimming pared 4 bases from V and 2 bases from J, leaving 15 bases between. CDR3 length: 15 residues. The CDR3 spells CASSSQGTITYEQYF. DNA of the CDR3: TGTGCCAGCAGCTCCCAGGGGACAATAACCTACGAGCAGTACTTC.

This chain uses TRBV5-4 with TRBJ1-5; D uncertain. Germline V gene lookup returns CDR1 SGHNT and CDR2 YYREEE (reference sequence). Deletions cut 4 bases from V and 15 bases from J, with 20 bases between. CDR3 length equals 13 residues. CDR3 residues: CASSRGEASDLHF. The DNA of the CDR3 is TGTGCCAGCAGCCGCGGGGAAGCTTCCGACCTGCATTTT.

Only one count was recorded for this clone. Here the CDR3 DNA reads TGTGCCAGCAGCTTAAGATCCGGGAGGGCCGGGAATGAGCAGTTCTTC. It encodes CASSLRSGRAGNEQFF. The genes are TRBV7-8 and TRBJ2-1; 8 bases are a match to TRBD2. This CDR3 spans 16 amino acids. Germline lookup yields CDR1 SGHVS and CDR2 FQNEAQ. After removal of 2 bases from V and 7 bases from J, the junction contained 10 bases not matched to a gene.

This clone turned up a few times. The chain combines TRBV4-3 with TRBJ2-3; 9 bases line up with TRBD2. Germline values: CDR1 LGHNA, CDR2 YSLEER. The CDR3 is 17 amino acids. The V and J ends lost 1 base and 4 bases, in that order; junction bases with no gene match: 9. CDR3 nucleotide sequence: TGCGCCAGCAGCCAAGTGGGCGGGGGGGGCCTGGCAGATACGCAGTATTTT. This translates into CASSQVGGGGLADTQYF.

The J gene is TRBJ2-6, the V gene TRBV5-1, with D unclear. Between the trimmed V and J ends, which lost 0 bases and 2 bases, there was a span of 3 bases. CDR3 size: 14 residues. CDR1 and CDR2 from the germline V gene are SGHRS and YFSETQ. CDR3 in amino acids: CASSLGPGANVLTF. CDR3 nucleotide sequence: TGCGCCAGCAGCTTGGGGCCTGGGGCCAACGTCCTGACTTTC.

This chain links TRBV11-2 with TRBJ1-1, with D unresolved. Germline values: CDR1 SGHAT, CDR2 FQNNGV. Trimming took 2 bases from V and 13 from J, leaving 8 bases between them. This CDR3 comprises 10 residues. The CDR3: CASSLRSLFF. The CDR3 DNA reads as TGTGCCAGCAGCTTAAGATCACTTTTCTTT. Using reference TRBV11-2 and TRBJ1-1 for the parts outside the CDR3, the full variable domain is EAGVAQSPRYKIIEKRQSVAFWCNPISGHATLYWYQQILGQGPKLLIQFQNNGVVDDSQLPKDRFSAERLKGVDSTLKIQPAKLEDSAVYLCASSLRSLFFGQGTRLTVV.

The rearrangement joins TRBV4-2 to TRBJ2-1; D may be TRBD1 (6 bases). Germline V gene lookup returns CDR1 LGHNA and CDR2 YNFKEQ. Between the trimmed V and J ends, which lost 4 bases and 6 bases, there was a span of 13 bases. This CDR3 is built from 14 residues. The CDR3 nucleotides read TGTGCCAGCAGCCGAACAGGGTCGGCCAATGAGCAGTTCTTC. Amino acid sequence: CASSRTGSANEQFF.

The chain is built from TRBV11-2 and TRBJ2-5, with 7 positions matching TRBD1. Unmatched junction bases numbered 8, after V lost 5 bases and J lost 5 bases. The CDR3 has 14 amino acids. Germline lookup yields CDR1 SGHAT and CDR2 FQNNGV. In DNA, the CDR3 is TGTGCCAGCAGCGACGACAGGGATTCGGAGACCCAGTACTTC. This sequence encodes CASSDDRDSETQYF.

This chain links TRBV5-1 with TRBJ1-2; 10 positions match TRBD1. Per the germline V gene, CDR1 is SGHRS and CDR2 is YFSETQ. With V trimmed by 5 bases and J by 2 bases, 3 bases remained unmatched. CDR3 length: 14 residues. The CDR3 nucleotides are TGCGCCAGCAGGGAGGGACAGGGGAACTATGGCTACACCTTC. Translated, it gives CASREGQGNYGYTF.

The J gene is TRBJ1-1, the V gene TRBV10-3; TRBD1 matches at 7 bases. Germline CDR1 is ENHRY and CDR2 is SYGVKD. The length of the CDR3 is 11 residues. V trimming: 4 bases; J trimming: 8 bases; junction bases outside the gene matches: 1. Here the CDR3 reads CAISVQGEAFF. CDR3 sequence (DNA): TGTGCCATCAGTGTACAGGGGGAAGCTTTCTTT.

This clone was seen a handful of times. The rearrangement links TRBV7-6 to TRBJ2-3; D might be TRBD2 (5 bases). The CDR3 spans 16 residues. The V gene lost 5 bases and the J gene lost 0 bases, with 15 bases spanning the gap. Germline values: CDR1 SGHVS, CDR2 FNYEAQ. This CDR3 reads CASSNPLSGSTDTQYF. The DNA of the CDR3 is TGTGCCAGCAGCAACCCATTATCGGGGAGCACAGATACGCAGTATTTT.

The rearrangement joins TRBV15 to TRBJ2-5; 10 bases map to TRBD1. The CDR3 is 14 residues long. In germline, CDR1 is LNHNV, CDR2 YYDKDF (reference sequence). The ends lost 1 base at V and 5 bases at J; junction bases unmatched: 1. The CDR3 protein is CATSRVDRGETQYF. CDR3 in DNA: TGTGCCACCAGCAGAGTGGACAGGGGGGAGACCCAGTACTTC.

This clone was recorded once. The chain employs TRBV28 and TRBJ1-1; tentative D call: TRBD1 (5 bases). V lost 4 bases to trimming and J lost 3 bases, with 15 bases between them. Germline loops: CDR1 MDHEN, CDR2 SYDVKM. This CDR3 region has 15 residues. Here the CDR3 reads CASSSRRGDDTEAFF. CDR3 in DNA: TGTGCCAGCAGTTCCAGACGGGGGGACGACACTGAAGCTTTCTTT.

This chain uses TRBV7-3 with TRBJ2-1, with TRBD1 as a possible D gene (6 bases). Looked up from germline, CDR1 is SGHTA and CDR2 is FQGTGA. V was shortened by 4 bases and J by 6 bases, with 16 bases between the two germline ends. This CDR3 has 15 amino acids. For the CDR3, the DNA is TGTGCCAGCAGCTCCACCCTGGCAGGGGTCAATGAGCAGTTCTTC. Amino acid sequence: CASSSTLAGVNEQFF.

This clone has a handful of counts. This chain uses TRBV30 with TRBJ2-1; 9 bases agree with TRBD1. Trimming cost V 0 bases and J 9 bases; bases outside gene matches: 3. CDR3 length: 13 amino acids. Germline V gene sequence: CDR1 GTSNPN, CDR2 SVGIG (reference sequence). The CDR3 DNA follows: TGTGCCTGGAGTGTACAGGGGGCTGGTGAGCAGTTCTTC. It encodes CAWSVQGAGEQFF.

The V call is TRBV19, the J call TRBJ2-5, with 7 nucleotides matching TRBD2. V was clipped by 8 bases and J by 1 base; unmatched bases: 10. This CDR3 is built from 15 residues. CDR1 and CDR2 (germline): LNHDA, SQIVND (reference sequence). The CDR3 loop is CASGSRRGSQETQYF. The CDR3, as DNA: TGTGCCAGTGGAAGTAGGCGGGGGAGCCAAGAGACCCAGTACTTC.

DNA of the CDR3: TGTGCCAGTAGTGCGGACAGGGGGCGGCTGAGCACTGAAGCTTTCTTT. Translated: CASSADRGRLSTEAFF. This sequence joins TRBV19 and TRBJ1-1; TRBD1 agrees at 11 bases. V lost 5 bases to trimming and J lost 4 bases; unmatched junction nucleotides: 9. This CDR3 spans 16 amino acids. Germline V CDR1 and CDR2: LNHDA, SQIVND (reference sequence).

This clone has only a few counts. This CDR3 reads CASSHRVGTSSYEQYF. In nucleotides, the CDR3 is TGCGCCAGCAGCCACCGGGTAGGCACGTCCAGCTACGAGCAGTACTTC. The chain employs TRBV4-1 and TRBJ2-7; D is ambiguous. V was clipped by 3 bases and J by 3 bases, with 18 bases between them. The CDR3 sequence is 16 residues long. Germline values: CDR1 MGHRA, CDR2 YSYEKL.

This rearrangement joins TRBV9 to TRBJ2-1; 10 bases map to TRBD2. CDR3 length equals 16 residues. The germline V gene has CDR1 SGDLS and CDR2 YYNGEE. The J segment lost 7 bases and the V segment lost 0 bases, leaving 7 bases of the junction unmatched. CDR3 residues: CASSVVASGSLNEQFF. Here the CDR3 DNA reads TGTGCCAGCAGCGTAGTGGCTAGCGGGAGTTTAAATGAGCAGTTCTTC.

This clone has just a few counts. The rearrangement links TRBV29-1 to TRBJ1-5; D ambiguous. V was cut by 7 bases and J by 7 bases, with 14 bases left in between. CDR1 SQVTM and CDR2 ANQGSEA come from the germline V gene. This CDR3 has 12 amino acids. The CDR3 DNA follows: TGCAGCGCCGGAGACGTCTCCCAGCCCCAGCATTTT. This sequence encodes CSAGDVSQPQHF.

The chain links TRBV28 to TRBJ1-2; D is possibly TRBD1 (6 bases). Germline V gene data show CDR1 as MDHEN and CDR2 as SYDVKM. The V end lost 2 bases, the J end lost 2 bases, and 15 bases lay between the germline ends. The CDR3 has 16 amino acids. In DNA form, the CDR3 reads TGTGCCAGCAGTTTAGGGTCGGCAGGGGCCAACTATGGCTACACCTTC. This codes for CASSLGSAGANYGYTF.

This clone was observed a few times. The chain carries TRBV5-1 and TRBJ2-3, with D maybe TRBD1 (5 bases). The length of the CDR3 is 14 residues. V was clipped by 0 bases and J by 5 bases, with 10 bases between them. Germline CDR1 and CDR2: SGHRS and YFSETQ. The CDR3 DNA follows: TGCGCCAGCAGCTTGGCACAGGAAGAAGATACGCAGTATTTT. Translation: CASSLAQEEDTQYF. The full variable domain, in which reference TRBV5-1 and TRBJ2-3 provide the parts outside the CDR3, is KAGVTQTPRYLIKTRGQQVTLSCSPISGHRSVSWYQQTPGQGLQFLFEYFSETQRNKGNFPGRFSGRQFSNSRSEMNVSTLELGDSALYLCASSLAQEEDTQYFGPGTRLTVL.

This clone was recorded a few times. The chain uses TRBV7-9 and TRBJ1-1; 8 nucleotides agree with TRBD1. The CDR3 is 13 residues long. V trimming: 8 bases; J trimming: 5 bases; junction bases outside the gene matches: 7. Per the germline V gene, CDR1 is SEHNR and CDR2 is FQNEAQ (reference sequence). The CDR3 region has the DNA TGTGCCAGCTTAGACAGGGGAGGAACTGAAGCTTTCTTT. This encodes CASLDRGGTEAFF.

The table lists this clone with a few counts. The chain joins TRBV7-9 to TRBJ2-7, with D tentatively TRBD1 (6 bases). Looked up from germline, CDR1 is SEHNR and CDR2 is FQNEAQ (reference sequence). With 5 bases removed from V and 3 bases from J, the gap between germline ends came to 8 bases. The CDR3 contains 12 residues. The CDR3 DNA reads as TGTGCCAGCAGCCAACAGGGCTACGAGCAGTACTTC. Translation gives CASSQQGYEQYF.

The chain joins TRBV18 to TRBJ2-5; D might be TRBD1 (7 bases). CDR3 length equals 15 residues. Trimming took 1 base from V and 4 from J, leaving 13 bases between them. In germline, CDR1 is KGHSH, CDR2 LQKENI. The CDR3 coding sequence is TGTGCCAGCTCACCACTCCCAGGGGGAGGAGAGACCCAGTACTTC. It yields the protein CASSPLPGGGETQYF.